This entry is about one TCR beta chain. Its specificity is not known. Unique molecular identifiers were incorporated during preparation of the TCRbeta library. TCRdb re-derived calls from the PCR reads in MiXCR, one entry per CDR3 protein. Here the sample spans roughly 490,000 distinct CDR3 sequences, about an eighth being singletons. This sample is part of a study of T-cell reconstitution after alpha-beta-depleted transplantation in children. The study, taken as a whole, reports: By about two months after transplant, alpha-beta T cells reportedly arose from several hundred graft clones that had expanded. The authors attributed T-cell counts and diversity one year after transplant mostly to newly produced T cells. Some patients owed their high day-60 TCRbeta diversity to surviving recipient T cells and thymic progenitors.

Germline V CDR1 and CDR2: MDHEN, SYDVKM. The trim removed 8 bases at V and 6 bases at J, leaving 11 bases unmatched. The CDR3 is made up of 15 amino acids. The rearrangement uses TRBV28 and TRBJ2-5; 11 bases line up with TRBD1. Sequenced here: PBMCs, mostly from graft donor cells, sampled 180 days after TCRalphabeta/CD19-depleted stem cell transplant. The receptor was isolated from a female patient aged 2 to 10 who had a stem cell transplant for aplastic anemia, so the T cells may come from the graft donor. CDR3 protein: CASCGPDRGRKTQYF. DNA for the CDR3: TGTGCCAGCTGCGGGCCGGACAGGGGGCGAAAGACCCAGTACTTC.